Detailed here is one TCR beta chain. The source of the sample is a study of control samples from healthy donors and cancer patients. Clones were sequenced by immunoSEQ multiplex PCR, and TCRdb holds only the in-frame ones, with some missing. The table records more than 50,000 clones, 70% to 90% of them present only once. Sequenced material: blood. This receptor was identified in a man in his forties or fifties in good health.

The DNA for the CDR3 is TGTGCCAGCAGCGACCTCCGGGACAGGGGGGTCAATGAGCAGTTCTTC. Residues: CASSDLRDRGVNEQFF. The rearrangement uses TRBV11-2 and TRBJ2-1; 11 positions match TRBD1. The CDR3 covers 16 residues. Germline-derived CDR1 and CDR2 are SGHAT and FQNNGV. With 5 bases clipped from V and 6 bases from J, the junction kept 9 bases outside the gene matches.